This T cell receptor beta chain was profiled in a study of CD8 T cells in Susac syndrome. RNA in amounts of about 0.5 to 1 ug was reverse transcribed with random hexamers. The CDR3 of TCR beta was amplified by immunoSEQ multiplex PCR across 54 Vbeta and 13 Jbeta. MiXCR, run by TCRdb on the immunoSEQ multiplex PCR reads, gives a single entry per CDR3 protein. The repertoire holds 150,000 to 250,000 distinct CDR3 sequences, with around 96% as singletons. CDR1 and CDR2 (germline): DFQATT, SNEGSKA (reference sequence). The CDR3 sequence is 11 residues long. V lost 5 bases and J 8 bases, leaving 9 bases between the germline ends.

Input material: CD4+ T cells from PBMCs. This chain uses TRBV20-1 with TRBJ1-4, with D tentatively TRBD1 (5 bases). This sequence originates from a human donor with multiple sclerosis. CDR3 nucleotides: TGCAGTGCTCCACGGGGGGAAAAACTGTTTTTT. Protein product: CSAPRGEKLFF.